This TCR beta chain derives from a study of blood T cell repertoires in COVID-19. About the study: Specimens from acute and convalescent COVID-19 originated in the United States, Italy and Spain.

This table comes from immunoSEQ multiplex PCR, and its TCRdb copy is limited to in-frame clones, with some not included. This sample has roughly 180,000 clones, with around 83% found just once. The sequence derives from a woman under 40 with active or convalescent COVID-19. The specimen sequenced was peripheral blood.

The CDR3 reads CASNRGGGRDEQFF. CDR3 nucleotides: TGTGCCAGTAACAGAGGCGGGGGTAGGGATGAGCAGTTCTTC. V gene TRBV19 combines with J gene TRBJ2-1, with 7 positions matching TRBD2. Germline trimming cut 7 bases from V and 8 bases from J; bases unmatched to any gene: 11. The CDR3 runs 14 residues. Germline V gene lookup returns CDR1 LNHDA and CDR2 SQIVND (reference sequence).